The 23 T cell receptor beta chains below were found in one sample sequenced in a study of chronic HIV infection and antiretroviral therapy. A single record per CDR3 protein comes from TCRdb applying MiXCR to the 5' RACE reads. The sample holds more than 25,000 distinct CDR3 sequences, 8% to 10% seen once. The sample taken for sequencing was peripheral blood. The receptors stem from an adult who had HIV and had not received antiretroviral therapy, or was an uninfected healthy control (not recorded which).

The chain uses TRBV29-1 and TRBJ1-2; D is ambiguous. Trimming stripped 6 bases from V and 8 bases from J, with 7 bases between. Germline V gives CDR1 SQVTM, CDR2 ANQGSEA. The CDR3 is 9 amino acids. In DNA form, the CDR3 reads TGCAGCGTGAGGGAGGGCTACACCTTC. It encodes CSVREGYTF.

This clonotype was detected a few times. The rearrangement joins TRBV29-1 to TRBJ1-1; D unresolved. This CDR3 has 14 residues. CDR1 is SQVTM and CDR2 is ANQGSEA in the germline V gene. V lost 3 bases to trimming and J lost 5 bases, with 16 bases between them. The CDR3 bases are TGCAGCGTTGAGATCGGGAGGTTGTTTACTGAAGCTTTCTTT. Residues: CSVEIGRLFTEAFF.

This clonotype was picked up many times. The genes are TRBV11-3 and TRBJ2-7; TRBD1 matches at 7 bases. CDR1 is SGHNT, CDR2 YENEEA, per germline. The length of the CDR3 is 14 residues. Trimming cost V 5 bases and J 0 bases; bases outside gene matches: 4. The CDR3 nucleotides read TGTGCCAGCAGCCCGGGACAGTCCTCCTACGAGCAGTACTTC. Translation gives CASSPGQSSYEQYF.

This clonotype was recorded a few times. The chain uses TRBV10-3 and TRBJ2-7; 8 bases agree with TRBD2. CDR1 is ENHRY and CDR2 is SYGVKD in the germline V gene. J gave up 4 bases and V 6 bases, and 8 bases lay outside the gene matches. The CDR3 is 14 residues long. DNA for the CDR3: TGTGCCATCAGAAACGGGACTAGTGGGTACGAGCAGTACTTC. It is translated as CAIRNGTSGYEQYF.

This chain uses TRBV4-2 with TRBJ2-2, with D unresolved. Germline V gene data show CDR1 as LGHNA and CDR2 as YNFKEQ. The CDR3 totals 14 residues. The ends were cut back, 0 bases at V and 7 bases at J, with 9 bases in the middle. The CDR3 coding sequence is TGTGCCAGCAGCCAAGACGGGTCCGGCGGGGAGCTGTTTTTT. Encoded protein: CASSQDGSGGELFF.

This clonotype was detected a few times. The V and J genes are TRBV9 and TRBJ1-1; tentatively, D is TRBD1 (6 bases). The V end was cut by 3 bases, the J end by 4 bases, with 13 bases between. CDR3 size: 14 residues. CDR1 and CDR2 from the germline V gene are SGDLS and YYNGEE. The CDR3 coding sequence is TGTGCCAGCAGCGCTAGCCGGGGGCCCACTGAAGCTTTCTTT. It translates to CASSASRGPTEAFF. Complete variable domain (other parts from reference TRBV9 and TRBJ1-1): DSGVTQTPKHLITATGQRVTLRCSPRSGDLSVYWYQQSLDQGLQFLIQYYNGEERAKGNILERFSAQQFPDLHSELNLSSLELGDSALYFCASSASRGPTEAFFGQGTRLTVV.

There are a few counts of this clonotype. The chain combines TRBV14 with TRBJ2-7, with D possibly called TRBD1 or TRBD2 (5 bases each). The CDR3 sequence is 14 residues long. From germline, CDR1 is SGHDN and CDR2 FVKESK. V was shortened by 4 bases and J by 1 base, with 11 bases between the two germline ends. CDR3 coding DNA: TGTGCCAGCAGCCGAGGGACGGTTTCCTACGAGCAGTACTTC. Its protein product is CASSRGTVSYEQYF.

This clonotype has ten or more counts. The chain employs TRBV2 and TRBJ2-5, with TRBD2 identical over 14 bases. Germline V gives CDR1 SNHLY, CDR2 FYNNEI. CDR3 length: 17 residues. V lost 3 bases, J lost 2 bases, and 5 bases stayed unmatched. The CDR3 DNA reads as TGTGCCAGCAGTGATTCGGGGACTAGCGGGGGACAAGAGACCCAGTACTTC. This gives the protein CASSDSGTSGGQETQYF.

Only a few counts were recorded for this clonotype. V usage is TRBV9 and J usage is TRBJ2-3, with TRBD2 matching 7 bases. V was clipped by 0 bases and J by 3 bases; unmatched bases: 7. There are 16 residues in the CDR3. Germline V gene lookup returns CDR1 SGDLS and CDR2 YYNGEE. The CDR3 region is CASSVGTSVLTDTQYF. CDR3 DNA: TGTGCCAGCAGCGTAGGAACTAGCGTCCTAACAGATACGCAGTATTTT.

This clonotype was seen many times. This chain connects TRBV7-2 to TRBJ2-3; D call uncertain. The V gene's germline CDR1 is SGHTA and CDR2 FQGNSA. The CDR3 runs to 13 residues. The V gene lost 5 bases and the J gene lost 2 bases, with 8 bases spanning the gap. CDR3 loop: CASSQRYTDTQYF. The DNA of the CDR3 is TGTGCCAGCAGCCAGAGATACACAGATACGCAGTATTTT.

This clonotype is judged medium-sized (0.01 to 0.1%). The rearrangement links TRBV20-1 to TRBJ2-3; 16 bases fit TRBD2. Germline V lookup: CDR1 DFQATT, CDR2 SNEGSKA (reference sequence). The J segment lost 5 bases and the V segment lost 5 bases, leaving 7 bases of the junction unmatched. The CDR3 consists of 16 residues. The CDR3 region is CSAPGLAGGPIDTQYF. In DNA, the CDR3 is TGCAGTGCTCCGGGACTAGCGGGAGGGCCGATAGATACGCAGTATTTT.

This clonotype occurred many times. This chain links TRBV11-2 with TRBJ1-5; weak D call: TRBD1 (5 bases). Germline-derived CDR1 and CDR2 are SGHAT and FQNNGV. The CDR3 contains 15 residues. Trimming stripped 1 base from V and 2 bases from J, with 9 bases between. CDR3 amino acids: CASSLGGSGNQPQHF. In nucleotides, the CDR3 is TGTGCCAGCAGCTTAGGGGGCTCGGGCAATCAGCCCCAGCATTTT.

This clonotype appeared a few times. This sequence joins TRBV7-3 and TRBJ1-6, with 9 nucleotides matching TRBD1. V dropped 4 bases and J dropped 7; count of bases not matched to a gene: 2. Per germline, CDR1 SGHTA and CDR2 FQGTGA. The CDR3 is made up of 14 amino acids. CDR3 sequence reads: CASSSTGGNSPLHF. The CDR3 DNA follows: TGTGCCAGCAGCTCGACAGGGGGAAATTCACCCCTCCACTTT.

The gene calls are TRBV7-9 and TRBJ2-7; 7 positions match TRBD1. The J segment lost 0 bases and the V segment lost 4 bases, leaving 3 bases of the junction unmatched. Per germline, CDR1 SEHNR and CDR2 FQNEAQ (reference sequence). This CDR3 is 14 amino acids long. The CDR3 region is CASSSGQVSYEQYF. The CDR3 nucleotides are TGTGCCAGCAGCTCCGGACAGGTCTCCTACGAGCAGTACTTC.

CDR3 DNA sequence: TGCAGCTGTCCCCCCTTCGGGGGAGGGCCCGCTAATGAGCAGTTCTTC. Its protein product is CSCPPFGGGPANEQFF. The genes are TRBV29-1 and TRBJ2-1, with TRBD2 matching 7 bases. The CDR3 is made up of 16 amino acids. The J segment lost 7 bases and the V segment lost 8 bases, leaving 20 bases of the junction unmatched. Germline CDR1 SQVTM, CDR2 ANQGSEA.

The chain recombines TRBV27 with TRBJ1-2, with D uncertain. The germline CDR1 and CDR2 sequences are MNHEY and SMNVEV (reference sequence). The length of the CDR3 is 13 residues. Trimming took off 6 bases at V and 0 bases at J, with 8 bases between the two ends. DNA for the CDR3: TGTGCCAGCAGCCAGACATCTAACTATGGCTACACCTTC. This sequence encodes CASSQTSNYGYTF.

This clonotype has just a few counts. The chain uses TRBV4-1 and TRBJ1-5; D is ambiguous. The CDR3 is 15 amino acids. Germline values: CDR1 MGHRA, CDR2 YSYEKL. V lost 0 bases and J 0 bases, leaving 6 bases between the germline ends. The chain's CDR3 is CASSQDGISNQPQHF. DNA of the CDR3: TGCGCCAGCAGCCAAGACGGGATTAGCAATCAGCCCCAGCATTTT.

Ten or more counts support this clonotype. The J gene is TRBJ1-1, the V gene TRBV20-1; D remains ambiguous. The CDR3 runs 12 residues. CDR1 DFQATT and CDR2 SNEGSKA come from the germline V gene (reference sequence). Trimming shortened V by 4 bases and J by 3 bases, and 9 bases separated the two germline ends. The CDR3 spells CSATLGDTEAFF. The CDR3 DNA reads as TGCAGTGCTACCCTTGGGGACACTGAAGCTTTCTTT.

Details on this clonotype: A much larger clonotype is one base distant, so this may be a read error. No conserved phenylalanine or tryptophan is present at the end of the CDR3, so a read error is the likely explanation. This chain uses TRBV29-1 with TRBJ2-6; D not certain. V was cut by 6 bases and J by 0 bases, with 9 bases left in between. Germline V CDR1 and CDR2: SQVTM, ANQGSEA. The CDR3 is made up of 14 amino acids. The CDR3 loop reads CSVSLSSGANVLTL. The CDR3, as DNA: TGCAGCGTCAGCCTGAGCTCTGGGGCCAACGTCCTGACTCTC.

The sample holds many counts of this clonotype. The chain combines TRBV20-1 with TRBJ2-3; 13 nucleotides match TRBD2. Germline V lookup: CDR1 DFQATT, CDR2 SNEGSKA (reference sequence). CDR3 length: 14 amino acids. Trimming took 6 bases from V and 5 from J; bases not matched to a gene: 5. The CDR3 loop is CSATGLAGRDTQYF. In DNA form, the CDR3 reads TGCAGTGCAACGGGACTAGCGGGGAGAGATACGCAGTATTTT.

There are a few counts of this clonotype. This chain connects TRBV29-1 to TRBJ2-3, with a possible D match to TRBD1 (6 bases). Germline assignment: CDR1 SQVTM and CDR2 ANQGSEA. V dropped 3 bases and J dropped 4 bases, with 14 bases sitting between them. The length of the CDR3 is 14 residues. In nucleotides, the CDR3 is TGCAGCGTTGATAACCAGGGGCTGGCAGATACGCAGTATTTT. Its translation is CSVDNQGLADTQYF.

This clonotype was seen repeatedly, ten times or more. The gene calls are TRBV6-2 or TRBV6-3 and TRBJ1-5, with TRBD1 as a possible D gene (5 bases). The germline CDR1 and CDR2 sequences are MNHEY and SVGEGT. Trimming pared 7 bases from V and 1 base from J, leaving 14 bases between. This CDR3 region has 15 residues. CDR3 nucleotides: TGTGCCAGCACCACGACAGTCGTGAGCAATCAGCCCCAGCATTTT. Amino acids: CASTTTVVSNQPQHF.

This clonotype was detected a few times. The chain recombines TRBV7-2 with TRBJ2-3; 11 bases line up with TRBD2. The length of the CDR3 is 18 residues. The ends lost 1 base at V and 3 bases at J; junction bases unmatched: 9. From germline, CDR1 is SGHTA and CDR2 FQGNSA. The CDR3 loop is CASSLEISGGESTDTQYF. In DNA, the CDR3 is TGTGCCAGCAGCTTAGAGATTAGCGGGGGGGAGAGTACAGATACGCAGTATTTT.